Here is one TCR beta chain with its context. Its antigen is not known. The data are from a study of cytomegalovirus exposure and HLA in healthy donors. Whole-study findings and limits: V- and J-gene trimming of TCR beta was linked (in a later analysis) to a missense DCLRE1C variant. Accurate HLA-A and HLA-B prediction from TCR beta sequences was reported for most subjects.

The CDR3 sequence is 16 residues long. V was clipped by 3 bases and J by 0 bases, with 13 bases between them. Germline-derived CDR1 and CDR2 are SGDLS and YYNGEE. Primers for the PCR totalled 60 Vbeta and 13 Jbeta. This table comes from immunoSEQ multiplex PCR, and its TCRdb copy is limited to in-frame clones, with some not included. The table includes under 200,000 clones, more than 70% detected once. The rearrangement uses TRBV9 and TRBJ1-3; D remains ambiguous. Sequenced material: PBMCs. This TCR was recovered from a boy aged 5-17 years in good health and CMV-seronegative. This CDR3 reads CASSALDSYSGNTIYF. The CDR3 DNA reads as TGTGCCAGCAGCGCCCTCGACTCCTACTCTGGAAACACCATATATTTT. The whole variable domain, filled in from reference TRBV9 and TRBJ1-3, reads DSGVTQTPKHLITATGQRVTLRCSPRSGDLSVYWYQQSLDQGLQFLIQYYNGEERAKGNILERFSAQQFPDLHSELNLSSLELGDSALYFCASSALDSYSGNTIYFGEGSWLTVV.